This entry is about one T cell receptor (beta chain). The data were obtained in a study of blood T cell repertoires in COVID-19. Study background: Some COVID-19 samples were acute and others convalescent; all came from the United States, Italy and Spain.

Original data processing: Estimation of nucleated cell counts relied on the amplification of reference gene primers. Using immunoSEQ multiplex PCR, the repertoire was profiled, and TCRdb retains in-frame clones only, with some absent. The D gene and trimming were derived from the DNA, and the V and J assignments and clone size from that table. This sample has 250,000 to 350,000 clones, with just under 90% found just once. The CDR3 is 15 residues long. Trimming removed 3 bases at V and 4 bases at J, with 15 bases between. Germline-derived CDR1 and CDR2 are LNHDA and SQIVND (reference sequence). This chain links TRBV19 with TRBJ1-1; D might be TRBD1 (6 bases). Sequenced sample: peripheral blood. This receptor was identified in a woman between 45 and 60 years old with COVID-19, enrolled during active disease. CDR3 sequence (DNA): TGTGCCAGTAGTATTGGAGACAGGTACGCCACTGAAGCTTTCTTT. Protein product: CASSIGDRYATEAFF.